Below, 25 T cell receptor beta chains from the same sample are listed, as sequenced in a study of follicular helper T cells after annual influenza vaccination. Here immunoSEQ multiplex PCR was the method, and the copy in TCRdb shows in-frame clones only, minus some. Of about 13,000 clones in the sample, approximately 85% are singletons; the top ten hold about 0.26%. Stated time point: 2014-2015 season, pre-vaccination. The sequences come from CXCR5- memory CD4+ T cells sorted from blood, collected on the day of influenza vaccination. The receptors were gathered from an adult who received the influenza vaccine.

J is TRBJ2-5 and V is TRBV5-4; 13 nucleotides line up with TRBD2. With V trimmed by 3 bases and J by 7 bases, 18 bases remained unmatched. Germline loops: CDR1 SGHNT, CDR2 YYREEE (reference sequence). CDR3 size: 19 residues. The CDR3 sequence is CASSSYYPKLAGGPRTQYF. The CDR3 DNA is TGTGCCAGCAGCTCCTATTACCCCAAACTAGCGGGGGGGCCAAGGACCCAGTACTTC.

The CDR3 protein is CASSLVDRGPYEQYF. The CDR3 bases are TGCGCCAGCAGCTTGGTAGACAGGGGGCCCTACGAGCAGTACTTC. The V and J genes are TRBV5-1 and TRBJ2-7; 10 positions match TRBD1. The V segment lost 0 bases and the J segment 2 bases; nucleotides outside the gene matches: 2. This CDR3 region has 15 residues. The germline CDR1 and CDR2 sequences are SGHRS and YFSETQ.

The chain has TRBV9 and TRBJ1-2, with 7 bases identical to TRBD1. Germline V gene data show CDR1 as SGDLS and CDR2 as YYNGEE. V lost 0 bases, J lost 3 bases, and 5 bases stayed unmatched. The CDR3 totals 15 residues. The CDR3 sequence: CASSVEGAQDYGYTF. The DNA for the CDR3 is TGTGCCAGCAGCGTAGAGGGGGCGCAAGACTATGGCTACACCTTC.

The chain is built from TRBV11-1 and TRBJ2-5; 7 bases match TRBD1. The CDR3 totals 13 residues. Trimming took 3 bases from V and 5 from J; bases not matched to a gene: 3. Germline V gives CDR1 SGHAT, CDR2 FQDESV (reference sequence). The CDR3: CASSFEGQETQYF. Written as DNA, the CDR3 is TGTGCCAGCAGCTTCGAGGGACAGGAGACCCAGTACTTC.

This chain connects TRBV7-9 to TRBJ1-4; perhaps TRBD1 as D (5 bases). Trimming removed 5 bases at V and 2 bases at J, with 12 bases between. This CDR3 has 15 amino acids. Per germline, CDR1 SEHNR and CDR2 FQNEAQ (reference sequence). The CDR3 nucleotides read TGTGCCAGCAGCCCTGAGGGGCAGACTAATGAAAAACTGTTTTTT. Translated: CASSPEGQTNEKLFF.

The V gene is TRBV11-3, the J gene TRBJ2-1; D gene uncertain. The germline CDR1 and CDR2 sequences are SGHNT and YENEEA. V shed 5 bases and J shed 6 bases, with 14 bases lying between them. The CDR3 consists of 14 residues. The CDR3 DNA sequence: TGTGCCAGCAGCCACTCCCCCTCTCGCAATGAGCAGTTCTTC. This sequence encodes CASSHSPSRNEQFF.

The sample holds a few counts of this clone. The genes are TRBV27 and TRBJ1-2; D uncertain. The V end was cut by 0 bases, the J end by 4 bases, with 9 bases between. This CDR3 comprises 14 residues. Germline values: CDR1 MNHEY, CDR2 SMNVEV (reference sequence). CDR3 residues: CASSLSPGSYGYTF. CDR3 bases: TGTGCCAGCAGTTTATCCCCGGGGAGCTATGGCTACACCTTC.

The rearrangement links TRBV7-9 to TRBJ2-3; no clear D. Trimming took off 3 bases at V and 0 bases at J, with 4 bases between the two ends. Germline-derived CDR1 and CDR2 are SEHNR and FQNEAQ (reference sequence). This CDR3 contains 13 residues. The CDR3 protein is CASSFLSTDTQYF. Here the CDR3 DNA reads TGTGCCAGCAGCTTTTTGAGCACAGATACGCAGTATTTT.

V usage is TRBV30 and J usage is TRBJ1-1; D call uncertain. This CDR3 region has 12 residues. CDR1 and CDR2 (germline): GTSNPN, SVGIG (reference sequence). V gave up 2 bases and J gave up 8 bases, with 12 bases separating them. CDR3 protein: CAWSFAGREAFF. CDR3 sequence (DNA): TGTGCCTGGAGTTTTGCGGGGAGGGAAGCTTTCTTT. The whole variable domain, filled in from reference TRBV30 and TRBJ1-1, reads SQTIHQWPATLVQPVGSPLSLECTVEGTSNPNLYWYRQAAGRGLQLLFYSVGIGQISSEVPQNLSASRPQDRQFILSSKKLLLSDSGFYLCAWSFAGREAFFGQGTRLTVV.

J is TRBJ2-5 and V is TRBV5-1, with 8 bases identical to TRBD1. V lost 7 bases, J lost 9 bases, and 14 bases stayed unmatched. The CDR3 contains 14 residues. The germline gives CDR1 SGHRS, CDR2 YFSETQ. The CDR3 sequence: CASQGAEARVPQYF. The DNA of the CDR3 is TGCGCCAGCCAGGGGGCCGAAGCACGAGTCCCCCAGTACTTC.

The chain has TRBV25-1 and TRBJ2-3; D may correspond to TRBD1 or TRBD2 (5 bases each). Trimming removed 6 bases at V and 2 bases at J, with 12 bases between. This CDR3 contains 14 residues. Per the germline V gene, CDR1 is MGHDK and CDR2 is SYGVNS. In DNA form, the CDR3 reads TGTGCCAGCAGATCGGGACCGTTCACAGATACGCAGTATTTT. Protein sequence: CASRSGPFTDTQYF.

The chain recombines TRBV6-5 with TRBJ2-7; a possible D gene is TRBD1 (6 bases). The CDR3 consists of 14 residues. V was trimmed by 7 bases and J by 2 bases, leaving 15 bases between them. The germline gives CDR1 MNHEY, CDR2 SVGAGI. CDR3 DNA: TGTGCCAGCACACTCACGACAGGTCCCTACGAGCAGTACTTC. Amino acid sequence: CASTLTTGPYEQYF.

The rearrangement links TRBV29-1 to TRBJ2-1; D is unresolved. The V and J ends lost 0 bases and 0 bases respectively, with 12 bases between them. CDR3 length equals 16 residues. Germline V gene data show CDR1 as SQVTM and CDR2 as ANQGSEA. CDR3 protein: CSVEEGSASSYNEQFF. CDR3 DNA sequence: TGCAGCGTTGAAGAAGGCAGCGCGAGCTCCTACAATGAGCAGTTCTTC.

V is TRBV7-9 and J is TRBJ2-3; no clear D. Deletions cut 5 bases from V and 4 bases from J, with 10 bases between. This CDR3 comprises 13 residues. The V gene's germline CDR1 is SEHNR and CDR2 FQNEAQ (reference sequence). CDR3 nucleotide sequence: TGTGCCAGCAGCCTGACTGGGGCAGATACGCAGTATTTT. Protein product: CASSLTGADTQYF.

This clone was found a few times. This rearrangement joins TRBV28 to TRBJ1-6; D is undetermined. Germline V CDR1 and CDR2: MDHEN, SYDVKM. This CDR3 comprises 14 residues. The V and J ends lost 3 bases and 9 bases respectively, with 12 bases between them. The CDR3 sequence: CASSFPRYGSPLHF. The CDR3 bases are TGTGCCAGCAGTTTTCCTAGGTACGGTTCACCCCTCCACTTT.

J is TRBJ2-3 and V is TRBV21-1; the table's TRBD1 call for D was not verified on the DNA. TRBV21-1 corresponds to a pseudogene. This CDR3 has 13 amino acids. DNA for the CDR3: TGTGCCAGCAGCTTGGACAGGGCGGATACGCAGTATTTT. Its protein is CASSLDRADTQYF.

The chain couples TRBV6-6 to TRBJ2-1, with 10 bases that match TRBD2. V shed 6 bases and J 2 bases; nucleotides not matched to a gene: 7. CDR1 and CDR2 from the germline V gene are MNHNY and SVGAGI (reference sequence). CDR3 length: 16 amino acids. The CDR3 sequence: CASSKPTSGPYNEQFF. CDR3 sequence (DNA): TGTGCCAGCAGCAAGCCGACTAGCGGGCCCTACAATGAGCAGTTCTTC.

The chain carries TRBV29-1 and TRBJ1-1, with 7 bases that match TRBD1. Losses at the gene ends were 7 bases for V and 1 base for J; bases not matched to a gene: 6. This CDR3 has 13 residues. Germline CDR1 is SQVTM and CDR2 is ANQGSEA. The CDR3 coding sequence is TGCAGCGCCTTAGACAGGGCGAACACTGAAGCTTTCTTT. This encodes CSALDRANTEAFF.

The V and J genes are TRBV4-1 and TRBJ1-2; the D is unclear. Trimming left V 4 bases short and J 2 bases short, with 11 bases between. The germline gives CDR1 MGHRA, CDR2 YSYEKL. The CDR3 totals 14 residues. In nucleotides, the CDR3 is TGCGCCAGCAGCCGGGTGCCCGGGAACTATGGCTACACCTTC. This translates into CASSRVPGNYGYTF.

This sequence joins TRBV21-1 and TRBJ2-1; the table assigns TRBD2, which was not confirmed against the DNA. TRBV21-1 counts as a pseudogene. The CDR3 covers 16 residues. The DNA of the CDR3 is TGTGCCAGCAGTGTCCGCGGGGGGGCGACCTACAATGAGCAGTTCTTC. The encoded protein is CASSVRGGATYNEQFF.

The gene calls are TRBV6-5 and TRBJ1-2; 10 nucleotides align to TRBD1. The CDR3 contains 15 residues. The J segment lost 7 bases and the V segment lost 5 bases, leaving 10 bases of the junction unmatched. Germline CDR1 MNHEY, CDR2 SVGAGI. The CDR3 nucleotides read TGTGCCAGCAGTAACACCTTCGACAGGGGGCTTGGCTACACCTTC. Translated, it gives CASSNTFDRGLGYTF.

The gene calls are TRBV6-6 and TRBJ1-1; no clear D. The CDR3 length is 12 residues. CDR1 is MNHNY, CDR2 SVGAGI, per germline (reference sequence). V was cut by 6 bases and J by 8 bases, with 13 bases left in between. In nucleotides, the CDR3 is TGTGCCAGCAGGGCAAATGGACGGGAAGCTTTCTTT. Its translation is CASRANGREAFF.

The V and J genes are TRBV30 and TRBJ1-5; D is perhaps TRBD1 (6 bases). Trimming cost V 2 bases and J 1 base, with 9 bases left between them. The CDR3 is 14 amino acids. CDR1 GTSNPN and CDR2 SVGIG come from the germline V gene (reference sequence). In DNA form, the CDR3 reads TGTGCCTGGAGTCAGGGGTTGAGCAATCAGCCCCAGCATTTT. This translates into CAWSQGLSNQPQHF.

The chain carries TRBV27 and TRBJ2-1, with 13 bases that match TRBD2. CDR1 MNHEY and CDR2 SMNVEV come from the germline V gene (reference sequence). V shed 5 bases and J 0 bases; nucleotides not matched to a gene: 4. The length of the CDR3 is 17 residues. CDR3 sequence (DNA): TGTGCCAGCAGTACTAGCGGGGGGGGAAGCTCCTACAATGAGCAGTTCTTC. Encoded protein: CASSTSGGGSSYNEQFF.

The chain links TRBV9 to TRBJ1-2; no clear D. The CDR3 sequence is 15 residues long. Between the trimmed V and J ends, which lost 0 bases and 7 bases, there was a span of 16 bases. CDR1 is SGDLS and CDR2 is YYNGEE in the germline V gene. The CDR3 here is CASSVDARFLSGYTF. The CDR3 DNA reads TGTGCCAGCAGCGTAGATGCCCGCTTTCTCTCTGGCTACACCTTC.